The entry that follows covers one T cell receptor beta chain sequence. Germline CDR1 SNHLY, CDR2 FYNNEI. The CDR3 consists of 14 residues. V lost 7 bases to trimming and J lost 3 bases, with 15 bases between them. This entry is derived from a study of technical replicates of blood from several donors. Sequenced by immunoSEQ multiplex PCR; TCRdb stores in-frame clones only, minus some. The sample yields about 90,000 clones, 85% to 95% seen once. This chain connects TRBV2 to TRBJ2-5; D remains ambiguous. Material: T cells isolated from PBMCs. The TCR comes from a human donor in good health. The CDR3 sequence is CASNLRVEKETQYF. In DNA form, the CDR3 reads TGTGCCAGCAACCTCCGGGTGGAGAAAGAGACCCAGTACTTC.